This T cell receptor (beta chain) was sequenced for a study of blood T cell repertoires in COVID-19. Study-level background: Sample material is recorded as cDNA or gDNA derived from T cells, B-cell-depleted T cells, or PBMCs.

Study processing details: The assay estimated nucleated cells by amplifying reference gene primers. Sequencing used immunoSEQ multiplex PCR; TCRdb keeps in-frame clones, though not all of them. V and J calls and clone size are as listed in that table; D and trimming were resolved from the DNA. The sample contains a few hundred thousand clones, 85% to 90% of which appear only once. The germline CDR1 and CDR2 sequences are SGHTA and FQGTGA. Trimming took 3 bases from V and 7 from J, leaving 10 bases between them. The CDR3 loop spans 13 amino acids. The study assigned cohorts using participant-reported clinical history.

Input material: PBMCs or T cells enriched from blood (not recorded which). The chain employs TRBV7-3 and TRBJ2-1; a weak D match, TRBD2 (5 bases). This receptor was obtained from a woman under 30 with acute COVID-19. This chain's CDR3 is CASSFRPGNEQFF. In DNA form, the CDR3 reads TGTGCCAGCAGCTTCAGGCCGGGGAATGAGCAGTTCTTC.